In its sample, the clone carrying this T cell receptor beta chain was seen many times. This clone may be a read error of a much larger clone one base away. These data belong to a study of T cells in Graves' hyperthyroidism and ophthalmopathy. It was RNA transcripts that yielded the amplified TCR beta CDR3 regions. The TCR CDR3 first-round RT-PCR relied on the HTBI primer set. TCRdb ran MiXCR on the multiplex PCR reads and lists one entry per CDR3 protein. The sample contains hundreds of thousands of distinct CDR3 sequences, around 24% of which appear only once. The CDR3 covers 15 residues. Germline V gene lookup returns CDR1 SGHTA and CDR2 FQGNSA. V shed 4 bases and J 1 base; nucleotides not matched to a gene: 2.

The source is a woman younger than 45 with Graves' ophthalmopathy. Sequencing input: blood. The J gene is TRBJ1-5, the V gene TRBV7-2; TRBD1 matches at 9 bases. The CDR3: CASSSGTGSNQPQHF. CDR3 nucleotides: TGTGCCAGCAGCTCCGGGACAGGGAGCAATCAGCCCCAGCATTTT. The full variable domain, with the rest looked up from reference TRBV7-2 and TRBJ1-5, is GAGVSQSPSNKVTEKGKDVELRCDPISGHTALYWYRQSLGQGLEFLIYFQGNSAPDKSGLPSDRFSAERTGGSVSTLTIQRTQQEDSAVYLCASSSGTGSNQPQHFGDGTRLSIL.